This T cell receptor (beta chain) is from a study of shared clonotypes between healthy human individuals. Germline CDR1 is MNHEY and CDR2 is SVGAGI. The CDR3 totals 15 residues. Unmatched junction bases numbered 2, after V lost 2 bases and J lost 4 bases. Measured with immunoSEQ multiplex PCR; TCRdb has only the in-frame clones, and not every one. The sample holds 2,100,000 or so clones, 90% to 97% seen once. This TCR was recovered from a man aged 18 to 30 in good health. Sequences were obtained from naive CD4+ T cells sorted from blood. Subset described: CD45RA+ positively selected. The chain joins TRBV6-5 to TRBJ2-2; the match to TRBD1 covers 9 bases. The CDR3 bases are TGTGCCAGCAGTTACGGACAGGGGATCACCGGGGAGCTGTTTTTT. Its protein product is CASSYGQGITGELFF.